This TCR beta chain derives from a study of T cells after yellow fever vaccination. It was through 5'RACE template switching that TCR cDNA was made, with a universal primer site and UMIs added. TCRdb independently ran MiXCR on the 5' RACE reads; one entry per CDR3 protein. The data hold about 580,000 distinct CDR3 sequences, with roughly a sixth observed a single time. Per the germline V gene, CDR1 is MNHNS and CDR2 is SASEGT. CDR3 length: 13 amino acids. Deletions cut 2 bases from V and 1 base from J, with 5 bases between. This chain connects TRBV6-1 to TRBJ1-1, with D uncertain. The input for sequencing was PBMCs, taken less than 6 days after the first yellow fever vaccination. The clonotype was recovered from a man younger than 35 who received the YFV17D yellow fever vaccine. CDR3 residues: CASSEQRNTEAFF. The CDR3 DNA reads TGTGCCAGCAGTGAACAGAGGAACACTGAAGCTTTCTTT.